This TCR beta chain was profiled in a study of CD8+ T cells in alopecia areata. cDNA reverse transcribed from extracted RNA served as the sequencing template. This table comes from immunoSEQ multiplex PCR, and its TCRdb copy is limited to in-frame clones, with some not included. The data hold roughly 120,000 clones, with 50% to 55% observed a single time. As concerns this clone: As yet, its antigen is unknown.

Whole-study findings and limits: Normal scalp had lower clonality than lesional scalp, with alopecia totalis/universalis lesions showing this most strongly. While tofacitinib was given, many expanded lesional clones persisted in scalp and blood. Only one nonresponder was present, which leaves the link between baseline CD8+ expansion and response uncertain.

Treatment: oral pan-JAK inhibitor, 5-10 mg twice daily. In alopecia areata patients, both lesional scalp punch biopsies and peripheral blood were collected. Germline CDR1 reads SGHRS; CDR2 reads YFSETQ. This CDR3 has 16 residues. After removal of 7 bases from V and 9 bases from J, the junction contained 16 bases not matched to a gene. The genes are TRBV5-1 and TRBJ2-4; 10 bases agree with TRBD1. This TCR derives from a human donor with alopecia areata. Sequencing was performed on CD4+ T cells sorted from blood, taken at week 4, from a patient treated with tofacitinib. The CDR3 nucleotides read TGCGCCAGCCGGAGTACTGGGACAGGGGCGCCAGGCATTCAGTACTTC. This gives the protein CASRSTGTGAPGIQYF.